The source of this T cell receptor (beta chain) is a study of T cells in tuberculosis. This clone has just one count. Assay used: immunoSEQ multiplex PCR; TCRdb lists only in-frame clones, some missing. The sample has about 38,000 clones, roughly 94% seen once. The time point here: new active TB diagnosis, blood taken before or within 7 days of starting treatment. CDR3 length: 17 amino acids. Germline assignment: CDR1 MGHRA and CDR2 YSYEKL. V was shortened by 1 base and J by 4 bases, with 20 bases between the two germline ends. This TCR was sampled from an adult with tuberculosis. Material: PBMCs, obtained at tuberculosis diagnosis. The rearrangement uses TRBV4-1 and TRBJ2-7; D is perhaps TRBD2 (6 bases). The CDR3 reads CASSQVSGDFSVYEQYF. The DNA for the CDR3 is TGCGCCAGCAGCCAAGTATCGGGGGACTTCTCGGTTTACGAGCAGTACTTC.